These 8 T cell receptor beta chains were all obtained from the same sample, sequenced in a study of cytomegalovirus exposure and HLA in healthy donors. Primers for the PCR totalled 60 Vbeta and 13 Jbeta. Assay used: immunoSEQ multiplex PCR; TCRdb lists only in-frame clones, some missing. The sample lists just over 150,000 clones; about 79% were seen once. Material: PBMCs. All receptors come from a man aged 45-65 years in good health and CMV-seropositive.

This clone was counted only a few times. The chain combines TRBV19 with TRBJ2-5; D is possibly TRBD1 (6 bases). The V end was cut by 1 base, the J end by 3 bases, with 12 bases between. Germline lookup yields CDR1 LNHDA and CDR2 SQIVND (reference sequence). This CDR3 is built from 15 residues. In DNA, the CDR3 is TGTGCCAGTAGTATAGGGACAGTGAAAGAAGAGACCCAGTACTTC. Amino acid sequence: CASSIGTVKEETQYF.

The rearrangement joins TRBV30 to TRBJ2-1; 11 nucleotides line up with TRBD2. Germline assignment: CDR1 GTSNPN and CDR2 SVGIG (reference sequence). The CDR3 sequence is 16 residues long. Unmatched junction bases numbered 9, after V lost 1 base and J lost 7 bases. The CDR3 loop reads CAWSGLAGGPWNEQFF. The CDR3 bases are TGTGCCTGGAGTGGATTAGCGGGAGGGCCGTGGAATGAGCAGTTCTTC.

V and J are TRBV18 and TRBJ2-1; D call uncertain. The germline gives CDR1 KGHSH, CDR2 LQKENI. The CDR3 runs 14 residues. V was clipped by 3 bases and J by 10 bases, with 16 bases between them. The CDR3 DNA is TGTGCCAGCTCACCGCGGTCCCTCGGCGGCGAGCAGTTCTTC. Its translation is CASSPRSLGGEQFF.

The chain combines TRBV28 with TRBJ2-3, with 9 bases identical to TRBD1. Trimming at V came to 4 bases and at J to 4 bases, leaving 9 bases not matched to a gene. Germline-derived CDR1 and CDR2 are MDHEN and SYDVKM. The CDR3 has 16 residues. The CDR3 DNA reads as TGTGCCAGCAGTTCCGGGACAGGGTATCCCCCAGATACGCAGTATTTT. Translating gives CASSSGTGYPPDTQYF.

CDR3 nucleotide sequence: TGTGCCAGTAGTGATCGGGGGGGGAATGAGCAGTTCTTC. As protein: CASSDRGGNEQFF. The chain couples TRBV19 to TRBJ2-1; 8 nucleotides line up with TRBD2. The germline CDR1 and CDR2 sequences are LNHDA and SQIVND (reference sequence). The CDR3 is made up of 13 amino acids. V shed 5 bases and J 7 bases; nucleotides not matched to a gene: 4. Variable domain in full (rest from reference TRBV19 and TRBJ2-1): DGGITQSPKYLFRKEGQNVTLSCEQNLNHDAMYWYRQDPGQGLRLIYYSQIVNDFQKGDIAEGYSVSREKKESFPLTVTSAQKNPTAFYLCASSDRGGNEQFFGPGTRLTVL.

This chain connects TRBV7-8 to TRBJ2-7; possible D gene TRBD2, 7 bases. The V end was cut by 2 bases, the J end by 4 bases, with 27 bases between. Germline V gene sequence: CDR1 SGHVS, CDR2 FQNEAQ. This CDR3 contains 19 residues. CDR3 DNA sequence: TGTGCCAGCAGCTTAATTTTTAGGGGGGGAACACCTTCCATATACGAGCAGTACTTC. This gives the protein CASSLIFRGGTPSIYEQYF.

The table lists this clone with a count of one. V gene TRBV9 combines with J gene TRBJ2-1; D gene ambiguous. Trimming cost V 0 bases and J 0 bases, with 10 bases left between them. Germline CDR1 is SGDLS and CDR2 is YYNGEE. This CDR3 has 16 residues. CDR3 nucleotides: TGTGCCAGCAGCGTAGCCGACTGGAGCTCCTACAATGAGCAGTTCTTC. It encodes CASSVADWSSYNEQFF.

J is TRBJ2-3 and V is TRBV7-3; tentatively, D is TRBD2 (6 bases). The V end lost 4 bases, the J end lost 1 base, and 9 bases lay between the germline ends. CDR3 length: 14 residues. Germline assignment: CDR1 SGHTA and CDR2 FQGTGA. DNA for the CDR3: TGTGCCAGCAGCTCGGGACTTCGCACAGATACGCAGTATTTT. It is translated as CASSSGLRTDTQYF. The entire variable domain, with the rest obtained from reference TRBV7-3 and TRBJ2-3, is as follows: GAGVSQTPSNKVTEKGKYVELRCDPISGHTALYWYRQSLGQGPEFLIYFQGTGAADDSGLPNDRFFAVRPEGSVSTLKIQRTERGDSAVYLCASSSGLRTDTQYFGPGTRLTVL.